The source of this T cell receptor (beta chain) is a study of beta chain features in type 1 diabetes. Study-level results: The VDJ junctions of type 1 diabetes patients carried fewer insertions and more deletions.

The germline V gene has CDR1 KGHSH and CDR2 LQKENI. The V and J ends lost 6 bases and 3 bases respectively, with 11 bases between them. This CDR3 is 13 amino acids long. This clone has just a few counts. As yet, its antigen is unknown. Of the isolated RNA, all was reverse transcribed, and so the sequenced material was expressed TCRB transcripts. Sequencing used immunoSEQ multiplex PCR; TCRdb keeps in-frame clones, though not all of them. Of over 350,000 clones in the sample, over 13% were seen once. The material sequenced was naive CD4+ T cells from blood. The receptor was isolated from a young woman in good health. This chain links TRBV18 with TRBJ2-5; D possibly corresponds to TRBD2 (5 bases). The CDR3 loop reads CASSGRVKETQYF. The CDR3 DNA reads TGTGCCAGCTCCGGGCGGGTAAAAGAGACCCAGTACTTC.